Listed below are T cell receptor beta chains from one sample, sequenced in a study of immune evolution from preneoplasia to lung adenocarcinoma. Sequenced by immunoSEQ multiplex PCR; TCRdb stores in-frame clones only, minus some. The sample contains a few thousand clones, approximately 83% of which appear only once. Sequencing was carried out using FFPE normal lung tissue adjacent to the tumor. These receptors came from a person aged 45-69 years with lung adenocarcinoma. Each CDR3 is given with its conserved first and last residue. A D gene is named only where the DNA matches it firmly. A row's size may be missing; if present it is once, few, many or a size class.

j_call	clone_size	d_call	v_call	cdr3_aa	cdr3_nt
TRBJ1-6	once	NA	TRBV2	CASSEGRGYSPLHF	TGTGCCAGCAGTGAAGGACGGGGGTATTCACCCCTCCACTTT
TRBJ1-1	NA	NA	TRBV18	CASSPREVNTEAFF	TGTGCCAGCTCACCACGCGAGGTGAACACTGAAGCTTTCTTT
TRBJ1-4	NA	NA	TRBV7-8	CASSRGRHDEKLFF	TGTGCCAGCAGCCGCGGTCGGCACGATGAAAAACTGTTTTTT
TRBJ2-3	NA	NA	TRBV25-1	CASSESAGSTDTQYF	TGTGCCAGCAGTGAATCGGCGGGGAGCACAGATACGCAGTATTTT
TRBJ2-3	NA	NA	TRBV29-1	CSAQKADTQYF	TGCAGCGCTCAAAAGGCAGATACGCAGTATTTT
TRBJ1-6	NA	NA	TRBV27	CASSLDYNSPLHF	TGTGCCAGCAGTTTGGATTATAATTCACCCCTCCACTTT
TRBJ2-2	few	NA	TRBV9	CASSAWDATGELFF	TGTGCCAGCAGCGCGTGGGACGCCACCGGGGAGCTGTTTTTT
TRBJ1-6	NA	TRBD1	TRBV19	CASSIPTGYNSPLHF	TGTGCCAGTAGTATTCCGACAGGGTATAATTCACCCCTCCACTTT
TRBJ2-3	few	TRBD2	TRBV7-9	CASSHQSGISDTQYF	TGTGCCAGCAGTCACCAAAGCGGGATCTCAGATACGCAGTATTTT
TRBJ2-7	NA	NA	TRBV6-4	CASSDSWRESYEQYF	TGTGCCAGCAGTGACTCGTGGCGGGAATCCTACGAGCAGTACTTC
TRBJ1-1	NA	NA	TRBV7-3	CASSLGAGTEAFF	TGTGCCAGCAGCTTAGGGGCGGGAACTGAAGCTTTCTTT
TRBJ2-1	NA	NA	TRBV6-6	CASRRDTDNEQFF	TGTGCCAGCAGGCGGGACACCGACAATGAGCAGTTCTTC
TRBJ2-7	NA	NA	TRBV19	CASSIGSNGDFYEQYF	TGTGCCAGTAGTATAGGGTCGAACGGGGACTTCTACGAGCAGTACTTC
TRBJ2-3	once	TRBD1	TRBV2	CASTRQGGTDTQYF	TGTGCCAGCACCCGACAGGGGGGCACAGATACGCAGTATTTT
TRBJ1-5	NA	NA	TRBV6-4	CASSPFTGRANQPQHF	TGTGCCAGCAGTCCGTTCACAGGGAGGGCCAATCAGCCCCAGCATTTT
TRBJ1-1	NA	TRBD1	TRBV9	CASSPRTGFGLTEAFF	TGTGCCAGCAGCCCACGGACAGGGTTCGGCCTCACTGAAGCTTTCTTT
TRBJ2-3	NA	NA	TRBV10-3	CAISRMGGTDTQYF	TGTGCCATCAGTCGCATGGGAGGCACAGATACGCAGTATTTT
TRBJ1-2	NA	TRBD1	TRBV25-1	CASSRGLEGYTF	TGTGCCAGCAGCAGGGGGCTAGAAGGCTACACCTTC
TRBJ1-1	NA	NA	TRBV21-1	CASSKGGTGGTEAFF	TGTGCCAGCAGCAAAGGAGGCACAGGGGGCACTGAAGCTTTCTTT
TRBJ1-4	NA	NA	TRBV4-1	CASSQDPGAWEKLFF	TGCGCCAGCAGCCAAGATCCAGGGGCATGGGAAAAACTGTTTTTT
TRBJ2-2	NA	NA	TRBV5-1	CASSMDTNTGELFF	TGCGCCAGCAGCATGGACACAAACACCGGGGAGCTGTTTTTT
TRBJ1-1	once	TRBD1	TRBV2	CASHDPDREEAFF	TGTGCCAGTCACGACCCTGACAGGGAGGAAGCTTTCTTT
TRBJ2-7	NA	TRBD2	TRBV11-2	CASSLGLAGSEQYF	TGTGCCAGCAGCTTAGGTCTAGCGGGGAGTGAGCAGTACTTC
TRBJ1-1	NA	NA	TRBV5-1	CASSQDAGITEAFF	TGCGCCAGCAGCCAGGATGCGGGGATCACTGAAGCTTTCTTT
TRBJ2-1	NA	NA	TRBV2	CASSELASGLDEQFF	TGTGCCAGCAGTGAATTGGCTAGTGGGCTGGATGAGCAGTTCTTC
TRBJ2-1	NA	TRBD1	TRBV7-9	CASSPPGQSGNEQFF	TGTGCCAGCAGCCCCCCGGGACAGTCAGGCAATGAGCAGTTCTTC
TRBJ1-1	once	NA	TRBV6-1	CASSIRGGTEAFF	TGTGCCAGCAGTATTAGGGGGGGCACTGAAGCTTTCTTT
TRBJ2-2	NA	TRBD1	TRBV7-8	CASSLRDSTGELFF	TGTGCCAGCAGCCTAAGGGACAGCACCGGGGAGCTGTTTTTT
TRBJ1-2	few	NA	TRBV19	CASSIQTGGRYTF	TGTGCCAGCTCGATCCAGACAGGTGGTCGCTACACCTTC
TRBJ2-2	NA	NA	TRBV4-1	CASSQEISDRNTGELFF	TGCGCCAGCAGCCAAGAAATAAGCGACCGGAACACCGGGGAGCTGTTTTTT
TRBJ1-1	NA	NA	TRBV6-6	CASRDTVNTEAFF	TGTGCCAGCAGAGACACAGTGAACACTGAAGCTTTCTTT
TRBJ1-2	NA	NA	TRBV28	CASGTLANYGYTF	TGTGCCAGCGGGACTCTAGCTAACTATGGCTACACCTTC
TRBJ1-2	few	TRBD1	TRBV29-1	CSVGGQGLYGYTF	TGCAGCGTTGGTGGACAGGGCCTCTATGGCTACACCTTC
TRBJ2-1	NA	TRBD2	TRBV28	CASSIAGVSLIYNEQFF	TGTGCCAGCAGTATAGCGGGAGTCTCGTTAATCTACAATGAGCAGTTCTTC
TRBJ1-2	NA	NA	TRBV15	CATSRVGEGRDYTF	TGTGCCACCAGCAGAGTAGGCGAGGGAAGGGACTACACCTTC
TRBJ1-3	NA	NA	TRBV6-6	CASSSWGGSGNTIYF	TGTGCCAGCAGCTCTTGGGGCGGCTCTGGAAACACCATATATTTT
TRBJ2-5	NA	TRBD1	TRBV5-1	CASSLIGQGDRETQYF	TGCGCCAGCAGCTTGATTGGGCAGGGGGATAGAGAGACCCAGTACTTC
TRBJ2-7	NA	NA	TRBV25-1	CASSASGTESYEQYF	TGTGCCAGCAGTGCCTCCGGGACTGAATCCTACGAGCAGTACTTC
TRBJ2-2	NA	TRBD1	TRBV27	CASSPQGAGGELFF	TGTGCCAGCAGCCCCCAGGGGGCAGGCGGGGAGCTGTTTTTT
TRBJ2-2	NA	NA	TRBV6-5	CASSYSGVNTGELFF	TGTGCCAGCAGTTACTCGGGGGTAAACACCGGGGAGCTGTTTTTT
TRBJ2-2	NA	NA	TRBV9	CASSVSTGELFF	TGTGCCAGCAGCGTATCCACCGGGGAGCTGTTTTTT
TRBJ2-1	NA	TRBD1	TRBV5-1	CASSLEGAAYNEQFF	TGCGCCAGCAGCTTGGAGGGGGCAGCCTACAATGAGCAGTTCTTC
TRBJ1-1	NA	NA	TRBV7-2	CASSSGSVNTEAFF	TGTGCCAGCAGCTCCGGAAGTGTGAACACTGAAGCTTTCTTT
TRBJ2-3	NA	NA	TRBV2	CASSERTTSTDTQYF	TGTGCCAGCAGTGAAAGGACTACTAGCACAGATACGCAGTATTTT
TRBJ1-2	NA	TRBD1	TRBV6-1	CASSEAGRGDYGYTF	TGTGCCAGCAGTGAAGCGGGCAGGGGGGACTATGGCTACACCTTC
TRBJ2-1	NA	TRBD2	TRBV18	CASSPPTSGYNEQFF	TGTGCCAGCTCACCACCAACTAGCGGGTACAATGAGCAGTTCTTC
TRBJ2-1	once	TRBD2	TRBV28	CASFTRTSGIRGQFF	TGTGCCAGCTTCACGAGGACTAGCGGAATAAGGGGGCAGTTCTTC